This T cell receptor (beta chain) was sequenced for a study of shared T cell receptors in the human thymus (dated by TCRdb to about 2021). For the wider study: The study examined how self-reactive, shared T-cell receptor alpha chains are generated in the human thymus.

Libraries were prepared through the immunoSEQ multiplex PCR assay. TCRdb obtained this table from immuneACCESS and retained in-frame rearrangements with V and J assigned. These tables miss some clones; where compared with another copy, unresolved V genes account for less than half of the shortfall, and the remainder is unexplained. The sample table records 500,000 to 750,000 clones; roughly 90% of these occur just once. The ten largest clones add up to about 0.01% of the sample. As encoded in the germline V gene (reference sequence), CDR1 is PRHDT while CDR2 is FYEKMQ. V and J are trimmed by 5 bases and 4 bases, and the gene matches miss 14 bases of the junction. From its cysteine to its phenylalanine, the CDR3 spans 17 amino acids. Only the CDR3 DNA is retained, 51 bases long and in frame from the first base. Comments on this clone: Its target antigen remains unknown. Per-base quality was not reported, and no clone a single base away is much larger than it.

These data also featured in a second study, about human thymus T cells. The second study, in turn, reports: Donors were immunologically healthy infants undergoing open corrective cardiac surgery for congenital heart defects in Finland. Thymus tissue was collected as surgical resects that were removed during corrective cardiac surgery. Usage of V and J gene segments appeared to be biased in both the thymic and the peripheral blood repertoires. According to the related research, thymic TCR repertoires were highly overlapping among unrelated individuals. The study described the TCR alpha and beta repertoires in under 10 infant thymus samples and four matching peripheral blood samples. The cohort included about 6 male and a couple of female infants, with donor ages spanning 7 to 244 days. After being mechanically released from the tissue, thymocytes were kept at -70 degrees C in pellets of 10-30 million cells. Genomic DNA was extracted from frozen cell pellets with a QIAsymphony instrument. The immunoSEQ multiplex PCR assay was used to amplify the TCRB and TCRAD loci from a standardized quantity of quality-controlled genomic DNA. Amplicons spanned the V(D)J region at a length sufficient to cover the CDR3 and identify V and J genes. The commercial immunoSEQ service was used to sequence amplicons on an Illumina platform. Primer bias and sequencing errors were corrected using previously described methods, and TCRAD and TCRB definitions followed the IMGT database. Analysis of the repertoires was done with immunoSEQ Analyzer 3.0 and VDJTools and included basic statistics, V/J segment usage, diversity estimates, rarefaction and pairwise overlap. Diversity was estimated using the Chao1, ChaoE, Efron-Thisted, Shannon and inverse Simpson indices, and was also estimated on datasets down-sampled to the size of the smallest sample. For repertoire overlap, CDR3 nucleotide sequence, V gene and J gene had to match strictly, and clustering was done by Jaccard-based multidimensional scaling. On average, about 730,000 unique TCRB clonotypes were obtained from thymus samples, compared with 70,000 to 100,000 from blood samples.

The sequenced sample was thymocytes. This clonotype was sampled from a boy younger than two with a congenital heart defect. Donor details come from another sample of the same person, matched by shared clones. This chain joins TRBV13 to TRBJ2-7; 10 bases in between match TRBD2. The nucleotide sequence reads as follows: TGTGCCAGCAGCAAGGGACAGCCTAGCGGGAGACGGTACGAGCAGTACTTC. This gives the protein CASSKGQPSGRRYEQYF.